A selection of T cell receptor beta chains follows, all from one sample in a study of regulatory T cells in long-lasting Graves disease. Each CDR3 protein gets one entry after TCRdb re-called the multiplex PCR reads with MiXCR. The table has approximately 390,000 distinct CDR3 sequences, around 16% seen once. The sample was also reused in another study, on T cells in Graves' hyperthyroidism and ophthalmopathy.

The source was peripheral blood mononuclear cells (PBMCs), collected at new diagnosis, from a patient treated with antithyroid drugs. The receptors shown here come from a woman between 18 and 30 years old with Graves disease. CDR3s include the opening cysteine and the closing phenylalanine or tryptophan. Each record gives: D gene, clone size, J gene, V gene, CDR3 DNA, CDR3 protein. The D gene is left open where the match is weak. The listing skips clone size in some rows; elsewhere it reads once, few, many or a size class.

>TRBD2|few|TRBJ2-5|TRBV5-1
TGCGCCAGCAGCTTGGGTCCAGCGGGGTACCAAGAGACCCAGTACTTC
CASSLGPAGYQETQYF
>TRBD1|-|TRBJ1-5|TRBV2
TGTGCCAGAACCGGGACAGGGGGGCCTCAGCCCCAGCATTTT
CARTGTGGPQPQHF
>TRBD2|few|TRBJ2-2|TRBV20-1
TGCAGTGCTAGGCGGTTGAGCGGGAGGGGGTCCGGGGAGCTGTTTTTT
CSARRLSGRGSGELFF
>-|many|TRBJ2-5|TRBV2
TGTGCCTCGACAAGGCAAGAGACCCAGTACTTC
CASTRQETQYF
>TRBD2|many|TRBJ2-3|TRBV28
TGTGCCCACCGGTTAGCGGGAGGGCCGGGGAGGACAGATACGCAGTATTTT
CAHRLAGGPGRTDTQYF
>-|few|TRBJ1-3|TRBV9
TGTGCCAGCAGCGTAGTGGGACAAGGAAACACCATATATTTT
CASSVVGQGNTIYF
>-|many|TRBJ2-5|TRBV11-2
TGTGCCAGCAGCTCGAAGGAGACCCAGTACTTC
CASSSKETQYF
>-|many|TRBJ2-7|TRBV28
TGTGCCACCTGCTCCTTCACCTACGAGCAGTACTTC
CATCSFTYEQYF
>TRBD2|many|TRBJ2-1|TRBV30
TGTGCCTGGAGCCCTTCCCGGACTAGCTCCTACAATGAGCAGTTCTTC
CAWSPSRTSSYNEQFF
>TRBD1|few|TRBJ1-2|TRBV7-9
TGTGCCAGCAGCCCGTGGACAGGGGGCTACACCTTC
CASSPWTGGYTF
>-|-|TRBJ1-2|TRBV6-1
TGTGCCAGCAGTGAAGAAGGTCGTCTGAGGGGCTACACCTTC
CASSEEGRLRGYTF
>-|many|TRBJ2-3|TRBV7-9
TGTGCCAGCAGACCCACCGGGCCCACCCGGGGAGATACGCAGTATTTT
CASRPTGPTRGDTQYF
>TRBD1|many|TRBJ1-5|TRBV18
TGTGCCAGCTCACCGACAGGGGGAAGCAATCAGCCCCAGCATTTT
CASSPTGGSNQPQHF
>-|-|TRBJ2-3|TRBV7-9
TGTGTCAGCAGCTTAAGCACAGATACGCAGTATTTT
CVSSLSTDTQYF
>TRBD2|-|TRBJ2-6|TRBV6-2/TRBV6-3
TGTGCCAGCAGTTCCCCGGGGGGCTCTGGGGCCAACGTCCTGACTTTC
CASSSPGGSGANVLTF
>-|few|TRBJ2-2|TRBV6-1
TGTGCCAGCACCAGGGAGGCGAGCACCGGGGAGCTGTTTTTT
CASTREASTGELFF
>-|many|TRBJ1-1|TRBV11-1
TGTGCCAGCAGCGCACAGGGTTTAGGCACTGAAGCTTTCTTT
CASSAQGLGTEAFF
>-|-|TRBJ1-6|TRBV3-1
TGTGCCAGCAGCCAAGAATGGGCCAGCTCCTATAATTCACCCCTCCACTTT
CASSQEWASSYNSPLHF
>-|many|TRBJ1-5|TRBV18
TGTGCCAGCTCACCACCGGGGGGATATAATCAGCCCCAGCATTTT
CASSPPGGYNQPQHF
>-|many|TRBJ2-7|TRBV20-1
TGCAGTGCTAGGGGTATCCTAGAGCAGTACTTC
CSARGILEQYF
>-|many|TRBJ2-1|TRBV12-3/TRBV12-4
TGTGCCAGCAGCCGGGACTTCGACAATGAGCAGTTCTTC
CASSRDFDNEQFF
>-|many|TRBJ1-5|TRBV2
TGTGCCAGCAGTGCGGCCGGGGATCAGCCCCAGCATTTT
CASSAAGDQPQHF
>TRBD1|many|TRBJ2-7|TRBV5-1
TGCGCCAGCAGCTGGGGAGACAGGGGGCTTACCTACGAGCAGTACTTC
CASSWGDRGLTYEQYF
>-|many|TRBJ1-1|TRBV28
TGTGCCAGCAGACTACAGGCGGGCACTGAAGCTTTCTTT
CASRLQAGTEAFF
>-|many|TRBJ2-1|TRBV2
TGTGCCAGCAGTTATTACAATGAGCAGTTCTTC
CASSYYNEQFF